This is a list of T cell receptor beta chains from one sample in a study of shared T cell receptors in the human thymus. Measured with immunoSEQ multiplex PCR; TCRdb has only the in-frame clones, and not every one. The sample consists of hundreds of thousands of clones, roughly 88% of them appearing once. This same sample was also part of a study on human thymus T cells.

The sequenced sample consisted of thymocytes. Source of these receptors: a boy less than two years old with a congenital heart defect. CDR3s include the opening cysteine and the closing phenylalanine or tryptophan. The D gene is left open where the match is weak. Rows may omit the clone size; those that give it use once, few, many or a size class.

d_gene	j_gene	v_gene	abundance	CDR3aa	CDR3nt
NA	TRBJ2-5	TRBV6-1	NA	CASSEPAGRDQETQYF	TGTGCCAGCAGTGAGCCCGCCGGGCGGGACCAAGAGACCCAGTACTTC
TRBD2	TRBJ2-3	TRBV5-3	few	CARSSRLAGKMGNTQYF	TGTGCCAGAAGCTCGAGACTAGCGGGCAAGATGGGAAATACGCAGTATTTT
NA	TRBJ1-1	TRBV7-9	once	CASSSTRGQSNTEAFF	TGTGCCAGCAGCTCAACCCGAGGACAATCGAACACTGAAGCTTTCTTT
NA	TRBJ2-7	TRBV13	NA	CASSSDRRWGDEQYF	TGTGCCAGCAGCTCCGACAGACGCTGGGGGGACGAGCAGTACTTC
TRBD1	TRBJ2-3	TRBV5-6	NA	CASSPGTGITDTQYF	TGTGCCAGCAGCCCGGGGACAGGGATCACAGATACGCAGTATTTT
TRBD1	TRBJ1-1	TRBV4-2	once	CASGLTGGTEAFF	TGTGCCAGCGGTTTGACAGGGGGCACTGAAGCTTTCTTT
NA	TRBJ2-1	TRBV4-1	NA	CASRPWVVANAYNEQFF	TGCGCCAGCAGGCCCTGGGTGGTAGCTAACGCCTACAATGAGCAGTTCTTC
TRBD2	TRBJ2-7	TRBV10-3	NA	CAISEYRGTSGRPNYEQYF	TGTGCCATCAGTGAGTATCGGGGGACTAGCGGGAGGCCGAACTACGAGCAGTACTTC
NA	TRBJ2-1	TRBV6-5	NA	CASSRRQAVNEQFF	TGTGCCAGCAGCCGACGTCAGGCTGTCAATGAGCAGTTCTTC
NA	TRBJ2-7	TRBV11-3	NA	CASSPGWQAFTYEQYF	TGTGCCAGCTCCCCGGGGTGGCAGGCCTTTACCTACGAGCAGTACTTC
TRBD1	TRBJ1-1	TRBV15	NA	CATSRGTRQGNTEAFF	TGTGCCACCAGCAGAGGGACGAGACAGGGCAACACTGAAGCTTTCTTT
TRBD2	TRBJ2-1	TRBV14	NA	CASSQGRTSGKEQFF	TGTGCCAGCAGCCAAGGCCGGACTAGCGGGAAGGAGCAGTTCTTC
NA	TRBJ2-7	TRBV7-3	NA	CASSLTGGALDEQYF	TGTGCCAGCAGCTTAACGGGGGGGGCCCTAGACGAGCAGTACTTC
TRBD2	TRBJ2-7	TRBV27	once	CASSLFGTSGRASRYEQYF	TGTGCCAGCAGTTTATTTGGGACTAGCGGGAGGGCCTCCCGGTACGAGCAGTACTTC
TRBD2	TRBJ2-7	TRBV14	NA	CASSPTIRIPGLAVFSYEQYF	TGTGCCAGCAGCCCGACTATACGAATTCCGGGACTAGCGGTATTCTCCTACGAGCAGTACTTC
NA	TRBJ2-5	TRBV5-4	NA	CASSLLREHGETQYF	TGTGCCAGCAGCTTACTCCGGGAGCATGGTGAGACCCAGTACTTC
NA	TRBJ1-2	TRBV19	NA	CAAGEGGYTF	TGTGCCGCCGGGGAGGGGGGCTACACCTTC
NA	TRBJ2-3	TRBV7-3	NA	CASSPEPTDTQYF	TGTGCCAGCAGCCCGGAGCCCACAGATACGCAGTATTTT
TRBD2	TRBJ2-7	TRBV6-5	NA	CAAGLAGVDEQYF	TGTGCCGCCGGTTTAGCGGGAGTCGACGAGCAGTACTTC
NA	TRBJ1-2	TRBV2	NA	CASLRIEWGREKGYTF	TGTGCCAGCTTAAGAATAGAGTGGGGGCGCGAAAAAGGCTACACCTTC
NA	TRBJ1-5	TRBV4-3	NA	CASSQDTRQGFGNQPQHF	TGCGCCAGCAGCCAAGATACGCGCCAGGGATTTGGCAATCAGCCCCAGCATTTT
TRBD2	TRBJ2-7	TRBV7-9	NA	CASSVSSGDTYEQYF	TGTGCCAGCAGCGTCTCGAGCGGGGATACCTACGAGCAGTACTTC
NA	TRBJ2-5	TRBV4-3	NA	CASSQGGGLPQETQYF	TGCGCCAGCAGCCAAGGAGGCGGACTACCCCAAGAGACCCAGTACTTC
TRBD1	TRBJ2-5	TRBV4-1	NA	CASSQEGRGWQETQYF	TGCGCCAGCAGCCAAGAGGGCAGGGGGTGGCAAGAGACCCAGTACTTC
TRBD2	TRBJ2-5	TRBV14	NA	CASSQGTSGRIGGEETQYF	TGTGCCAGCAGCCAGGGGACTAGCGGGAGGATAGGGGGTGAAGAGACCCAGTACTTC
TRBD2	TRBJ2-3	TRBV18	NA	CASSPLAGYSTDTQYF	TGTGCCAGCTCACCCCTAGCGGGATACAGTACAGATACGCAGTATTTT
NA	TRBJ1-5	TRBV6-1	once	CASRDRYSNQPQHF	TGTGCCAGCCGAGACAGGTATAGCAATCAGCCCCAGCATTTT
TRBD1	TRBJ2-5	TRBV13	NA	CASSLVVTGQGLQETQYF	TGTGCCAGCAGCTTAGTAGTAACGGGACAGGGCTTACAAGAGACCCAGTACTTC